The clone carrying this T cell receptor beta chain was counted at least ten times. Its cognate antigen is unknown. The time point here: persistent/refractory GD, antithyroid drugs over 5 years with positive TRAb. Isolated PBMC RNA provided the starting material for the TCR library. With V trimmed by 6 bases and J by 5 bases, 1 base remained unmatched. The CDR3 is 12 residues long. Germline V gene sequence: CDR1 SQVTM, CDR2 ANQGSEA. Through Arm-PCR of CDR3 regions and iRepertoire HTBI primers, TCR beta libraries were built. TCRdb independently ran MiXCR on the multiplex PCR reads; one entry per CDR3 protein. The sample includes 360,000 or so distinct CDR3 sequences, roughly 24% of them seen just once. This specimen comes from a study of regulatory T cells in long-lasting Graves disease. Notes on the study in general: Segments TRBV28, TRBJ1-2 and TRBJ2-5 showed preferential usage in persistent disease.

The material sequenced was peripheral blood mononuclear cells (PBMCs), taken when the disease was refractory, from a patient treated with antithyroid drugs. This clonotype was obtained from a woman aged 40 to 50 with Graves disease. This rearrangement joins TRBV29-1 to TRBJ2-5, with 12 positions matching TRBD2. The CDR3 DNA is TGCAGCGTGCTAGCGGGAGGGGAGACCCAGTACTTC. Amino acid sequence: CSVLAGGETQYF.